The present T cell receptor (beta chain) was sequenced within a study of shared clonotypes between healthy human individuals. Overall study context: A couple of women and a few men aged 18 to 49 made up the donors. Study observations and caveats: Blood was the sole source, and tissue repertoires probably differ.

Note on this clone: The antigen is not known.

Nashville, Tennessee was home to all donors, each a Caucasian adult. How the authors handled the data: Junction-only immunoSEQ sequences carried no quality scores, so filtering differed. Assay used: immunoSEQ multiplex PCR; TCRdb lists only in-frame clones, some missing. D and trimming come from the DNA, and the V and J calls and clone size come from that table. The sample shows roughly 480,000 clones, around 80% of them seen only once. CDR3 size: 15 residues. CDR1 LNHDA and CDR2 SQIVND come from the germline V gene (reference sequence). J gave up 1 base and V 7 bases, and 7 bases lay outside the gene matches.

The sequencing sample was made of PBMCs. V gene TRBV19 combines with J gene TRBJ1-5; the match to TRBD1 covers 7 bases. The sequence came from a woman aged 40 to 50 in good health. Some clones in this sample may be carry-over from other donors' samples. This chain's CDR3 is CASTFDRVSNQPQHF. In DNA, the CDR3 is TGTGCCAGTACCTTCGACAGGGTCAGCAATCAGCCCCAGCATTTT. The full variable domain, completed using reference TRBV19 and TRBJ1-5, is DGGITQSPKYLFRKEGQNVTLSCEQNLNHDAMYWYRQDPGQGLRLIYYSQIVNDFQKGDIAEGYSVSREKKESFPLTVTSAQKNPTAFYLCASTFDRVSNQPQHFGDGTRLSIL.